A selection of T cell receptor beta chains follows, all from one sample in a study of blood T cell repertoires in COVID-19. Here immunoSEQ multiplex PCR was the method, and the copy in TCRdb shows in-frame clones only, minus some. This table has approximately 130,000 clones, almost 80% appearing once. Sequencing was performed on peripheral blood. The receptors shown here come from a human donor in a cohort sampled during active COVID-19. The CDR3 runs from the conserved cysteine through the conserved F or W. D genes are given only for firm matches. Clone size is not always given. Where it is, it says once, few, many or a class for expanded clones.

CDR3 DNA	CDR3 protein	D gene	clone size	J gene	V gene
TGTGCCAGCAGTTCGGGCTACGAGCAGTACTTC	CASSSGYEQYF	-	-	TRBJ2-7	TRBV9
TGCGCCAGCAGCTTGGTGGGACTAGCGTCCGGGAGCACAGATACGCAGTATTTT	CASSLVGLASGSTDTQYF	TRBD2	-	TRBJ2-3	TRBV5-1
TGTGCCTGGAGTCCGGACAGGGAATTTCCCCAGCATTTT	CAWSPDREFPQHF	TRBD1	-	TRBJ1-5	TRBV30
TGTGCCAGCAGCTTAGGTGTTTCGACAGACCCCCCGGGGACCCAGTACTTC	CASSLGVSTDPPGTQYF	-	-	TRBJ2-5	TRBV7-2
TGTGCCAGCAGTACTCATAGCTATGGCTACACCTTC	CASSTHSYGYTF	-	once	TRBJ1-2	TRBV28
TGTGCCAGCGGGACAGGATACGAGCAGTACTTC	CASGTGYEQYF	TRBD1	-	TRBJ2-7	TRBV12-3/TRBV12-4
TGTGCCAGCAGCCCAGGGGACGTTCGCTATGGCTACACCTTC	CASSPGDVRYGYTF	-	few	TRBJ1-2	TRBV6-5
TGTGCCAGCAGTTTGGGGGGGGTCAACTATGGCTACACCTTC	CASSLGGVNYGYTF	-	-	TRBJ1-2	TRBV28
TGCAGCGTGAGGGCATTAAACGCTGAAGCTTTCTTT	CSVRALNAEAFF	-	-	TRBJ1-1	TRBV29-1
TGTGCCAGCAAAATCGGTCCGGGACAGGGAGGCAAGCAGTACTTC	CASKIGPGQGGKQYF	TRBD1	few	TRBJ2-7	TRBV28
TGCAGTGCTAGCCCGGGTAACGTAGCTTTCTTT	CSASPGNVAFF	-	-	TRBJ1-1	TRBV20-1
TGTGCCAGCAGTTCCGGGACTAGCGGGTTCTACAATGAGCAGTTCTTC	CASSSGTSGFYNEQFF	TRBD2	-	TRBJ2-1	TRBV27
TGTGCCAGCAGACGGGACAGGGGATATGGCTACACCTTC	CASRRDRGYGYTF	TRBD1	few	TRBJ1-2	TRBV9
TGTGCCAGCTCACCTCGCTTGACAGCCAACAATGAGCAGTTCTTC	CASSPRLTANNEQFF	-	-	TRBJ2-1	TRBV18
TGTGCCAGCAGCTTGAAGCTAGCGGGTGGTACAGATACGCAGTATTTT	CASSLKLAGGTDTQYF	TRBD2	-	TRBJ2-3	TRBV5-6
TGTGCCAGCAGCTTAGCCGGAGCGGGGGCCTCGAACACCGGGGAGCTGTTTTTT	CASSLAGAGASNTGELFF	TRBD2	-	TRBJ2-2	TRBV7-3
TGTGCCAGCAGCTTAGCGCTAGCGGGGCGTAGCACAGATACGCAGTATTTT	CASSLALAGRSTDTQYF	TRBD2	-	TRBJ2-3	TRBV7-8
TGTGCCAGCAGCTGGACTAGCGGGAGTGAGACCCAGTACTTC	CASSWTSGSETQYF	TRBD2	-	TRBJ2-5	TRBV7-2
TGTGCCAGCAGCCACGGACTAGCTAGGCCCGGGGAGCTGTTTTTT	CASSHGLARPGELFF	TRBD2	-	TRBJ2-2	TRBV6-2/TRBV6-3
TGTGCCAGCAATCTGGGACTTTGGGGAGAGACCCAGTACTTC	CASNLGLWGETQYF	-	-	TRBJ2-5	TRBV7-8
TGTGCCAGCTGGAGGGACGGACGACTTATGAACACTGAAGCTTTCTTT	CASWRDGRLMNTEAFF	-	-	TRBJ1-1	TRBV2
TGTGCCAGCACAACCCCGGGAGCTAAAAACATTCAGTACTTC	CASTTPGAKNIQYF	-	once	TRBJ2-4	TRBV28
TGTGCCAGCAGTTCCTCTCTAGCATCCACAGATACGCAGTATTTT	CASSSSLASTDTQYF	-	-	TRBJ2-3	TRBV6-2/TRBV6-3
TGCGCCAGCAGCCAAGGGGGGATAGCGGGTTATAGCTCCTACAATGAGCAGTTCTTC	CASSQGGIAGYSSYNEQFF	TRBD2	-	TRBJ2-1	TRBV4-3
TGCAGCGTTAGAAACGGACCGCTGGCGGGGACTGAAGCTTTCTTT	CSVRNGPLAGTEAFF	-	-	TRBJ1-1	TRBV29-1
TGTGCCAGCAGCCGAACCCGGGAACCCTATGGCTACACCTTC	CASSRTREPYGYTF	-	-	TRBJ1-2	TRBV7-9
TGTGCCAGCAGCTTTATGGTAGGCGGGGAGCAGTTCTTC	CASSFMVGGEQFF	-	few	TRBJ2-1	TRBV7-2
TGTGCCAGCTCACCACTCTCGGCAGGGGCGGGCGAGCAGTACTTC	CASSPLSAGAGEQYF	-	few	TRBJ2-7	TRBV18
TGTGCCAGCAGCCGCCGACTAGCCGCAGATACGCAGTATTTT	CASSRRLAADTQYF	TRBD2	-	TRBJ2-3	TRBV14